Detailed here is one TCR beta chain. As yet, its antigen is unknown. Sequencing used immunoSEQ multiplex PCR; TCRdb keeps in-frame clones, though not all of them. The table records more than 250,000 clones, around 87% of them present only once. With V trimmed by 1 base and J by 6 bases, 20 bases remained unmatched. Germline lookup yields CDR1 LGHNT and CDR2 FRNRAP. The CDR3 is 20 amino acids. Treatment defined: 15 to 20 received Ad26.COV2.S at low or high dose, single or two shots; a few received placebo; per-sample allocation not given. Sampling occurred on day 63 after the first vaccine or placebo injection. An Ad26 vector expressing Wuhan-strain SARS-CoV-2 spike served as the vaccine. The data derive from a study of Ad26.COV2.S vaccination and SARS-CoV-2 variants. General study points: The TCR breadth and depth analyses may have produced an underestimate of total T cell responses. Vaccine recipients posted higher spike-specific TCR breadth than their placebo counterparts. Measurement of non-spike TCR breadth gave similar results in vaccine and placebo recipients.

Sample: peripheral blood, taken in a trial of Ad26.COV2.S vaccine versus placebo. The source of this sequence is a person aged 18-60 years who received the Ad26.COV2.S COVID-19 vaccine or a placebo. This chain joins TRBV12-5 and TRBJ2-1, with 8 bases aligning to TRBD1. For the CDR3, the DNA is TGTGCTAGTGGTTTGGCCCCTCGGACAGGGCGGGTTTTGATTGTCAATGAGCAGTTCTTC. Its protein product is CASGLAPRTGRVLIVNEQFF.